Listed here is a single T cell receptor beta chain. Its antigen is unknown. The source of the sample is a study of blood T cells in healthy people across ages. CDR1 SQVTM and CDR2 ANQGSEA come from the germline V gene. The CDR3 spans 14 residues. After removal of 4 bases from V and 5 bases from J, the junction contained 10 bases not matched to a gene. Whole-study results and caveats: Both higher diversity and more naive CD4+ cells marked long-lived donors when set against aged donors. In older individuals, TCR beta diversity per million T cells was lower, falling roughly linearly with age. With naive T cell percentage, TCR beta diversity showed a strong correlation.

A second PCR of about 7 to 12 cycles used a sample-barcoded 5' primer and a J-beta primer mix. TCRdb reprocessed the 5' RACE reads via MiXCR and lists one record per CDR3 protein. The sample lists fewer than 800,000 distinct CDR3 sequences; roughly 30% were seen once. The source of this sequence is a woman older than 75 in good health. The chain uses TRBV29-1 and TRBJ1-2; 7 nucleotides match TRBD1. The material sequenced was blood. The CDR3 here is CSVGAGGALYGYTF. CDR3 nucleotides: TGCAGCGTTGGAGCAGGGGGGGCGTTATATGGCTACACCTTC.